These 7 T cell receptor beta chains were all obtained from the same sample, sequenced in a study of blood T cell repertoires in COVID-19. Data came from immunoSEQ multiplex PCR; TCRdb stores just in-frame clones and leaves some out. The data contain 180,000 or so clones, roughly 83% of them seen just once; the ten biggest clones take up 5% to 7%. The sequenced material came from PBMCs or T cells enriched from blood (not recorded which). The receptors stem from a man between 40 and 49 years old with acute COVID-19.

The rearrangement joins TRBV18 to TRBJ2-1, with 9 bases lining up with TRBD1. The trim removed 3 bases at V and 4 bases at J, leaving 7 bases unmatched. The CDR3 sequence is 16 residues long. In germline, CDR1 is KGHSH, CDR2 LQKENI. Here the CDR3 DNA reads TGTGCCAGCTCACCGGGGACAGGGAACCTATACAATGAGCAGTTCTTC. This codes for CASSPGTGNLYNEQFF.

This clone was seen just once. The chain employs TRBV5-1 and TRBJ2-5, with TRBD2 as a possible D gene (5 bases). V was trimmed by 6 bases and J by 7 bases, leaving 13 bases between them. Per the germline V gene, CDR1 is SGHRS and CDR2 is YFSETQ. The CDR3 has 12 amino acids. The CDR3: CASTPGEGTQYF. CDR3 sequence (DNA): TGCGCCAGCACCCCGGGCGAGGGGACCCAGTACTTC.

This chain links TRBV2 with TRBJ2-7; a weak D match, TRBD2 (6 bases). Trimming shortened V by 6 bases and J by 8 bases, and 23 bases separated the two germline ends. The CDR3 contains 15 residues. Germline CDR1 is SNHLY and CDR2 is FYNNEI. This CDR3 is CASRGSSGYGAQQYF. The DNA of the CDR3 is TGTGCCAGCAGGGGGTCGAGCGGGTATGGGGCCCAGCAGTACTTC.

J is TRBJ2-7 and V is TRBV10-3, with TRBD2 matching over 10 bases. V shed 3 bases and J 3 bases; nucleotides not matched to a gene: 5. This CDR3 contains 15 residues. CDR1 and CDR2 (germline): ENHRY, SYGVKD. The CDR3 bases are TGTGCCATCAGTGACCCACTAGCGGGGAGCTACGAGCAGTACTTC. Translation: CAISDPLAGSYEQYF.

The chain uses TRBV9 and TRBJ1-2, with D uncertain. Germline CDR1 reads SGDLS; CDR2 reads YYNGEE. The CDR3 covers 12 residues. Trimming took off 2 bases at V and 4 bases at J, with 6 bases between the two ends. CDR3 sequence (DNA): TGTGCCAGCAGCGTGACAAGCTATGGCTACACCTTC. Translating gives CASSVTSYGYTF.

The CDR3, as DNA: TGTGCCAGCAGCCGTAGCGGGGGCTCCTACGAGCAGTACTTC. It encodes CASSRSGGSYEQYF. The chain carries TRBV28 and TRBJ2-7; 9 bases are a match to TRBD2. The CDR3 covers 14 residues. V shed 6 bases and J 0 bases; nucleotides not matched to a gene: 3. Germline V gene data show CDR1 as MDHEN and CDR2 as SYDVKM.

This chain links TRBV7-3 with TRBJ1-6; no firm D call. V lost 5 bases and J lost 9, with 14 bases in between. The germline CDR1 and CDR2 sequences are SGHTA and FQGTGA. The length of the CDR3 is 14 residues. DNA for the CDR3: TGTGCCAGCAGCGATATTGACGGCGGTTCACCCCTCCACTTT. Residues: CASSDIDGGSPLHF.